The present entry profiles one T cell receptor beta chain with its context. The V gene's germline CDR1 is SGHTA and CDR2 FQGTGA. Unmatched junction bases numbered 3, after V lost 1 base and J lost 3 bases. The CDR3 is 16 residues long. The record originates from a study of shared T cell receptors in the human thymus. Here immunoSEQ multiplex PCR was the method, and the copy in TCRdb shows in-frame clones only, minus some. The sample has roughly 660,000 clones, around nine tenths seen once. These data were also filed under a second study, of human thymus T cells. That source reports: Donors were healthy Finnish babies undergoing corrective operations for congenital heart defects. Resections that were taken during corrective heart surgery supplied the thymus tissue. Related research reported highly overlapping thymic repertoires among unrelated individuals.

The rearrangement links TRBV7-3 to TRBJ2-2; 9 positions agree with TRBD1. Sequencing was carried out using thymocytes. The clonotype originates from a boy less than two years old with a congenital heart defect. The CDR3 nucleotides are TGTGCCAGCAGCTTAAAACAGGGGGCGGACACCGGGGAGCTGTTTTTT. It codes for CASSLKQGADTGELFF.